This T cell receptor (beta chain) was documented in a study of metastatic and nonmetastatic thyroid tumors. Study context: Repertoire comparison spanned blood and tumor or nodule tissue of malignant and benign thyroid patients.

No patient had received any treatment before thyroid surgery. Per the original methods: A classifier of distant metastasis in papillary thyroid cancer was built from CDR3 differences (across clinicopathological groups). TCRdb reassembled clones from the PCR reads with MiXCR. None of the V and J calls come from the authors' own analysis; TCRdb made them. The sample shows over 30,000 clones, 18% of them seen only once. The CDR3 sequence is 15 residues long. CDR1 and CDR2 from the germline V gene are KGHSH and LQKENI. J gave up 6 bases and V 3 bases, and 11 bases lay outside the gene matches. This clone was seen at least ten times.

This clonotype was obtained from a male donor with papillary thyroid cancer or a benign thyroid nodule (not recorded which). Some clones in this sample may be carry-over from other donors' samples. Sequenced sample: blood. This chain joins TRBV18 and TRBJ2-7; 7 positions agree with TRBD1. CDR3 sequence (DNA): TGTGCCAGCTCACCGGCGACAGGGATTTATGGCGAGCAGTACTTC. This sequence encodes CASSPATGIYGEQYF.